The rows below give T cell receptor beta chains drawn from one sample of a study of blood T cells in healthy people across ages. MiXCR, applied by TCRdb to the 5' RACE reads, yields one record per CDR3 protein. This table has around 650,000 distinct CDR3 sequences, approximately 29% appearing once. The sample consisted of blood. These receptors were obtained from a woman aged 80 or older in good health. CDR3s leave out the opening cysteine and the closing phenylalanine or tryptophan. Size values are once, few and many counts, or a class for expanded clones, and some rows have none.

v_call clone_size cdr3_aa
TRBV27 many ASSSPGTGFYNEQF
TRBV4-3 many ASSQESGTGGTDTQY
TRBV29-1 many SVQGGTGGYNEQF
TRBV29-1 many SFSSGSYNEQF
TRBV4-2 NA ASSQDGFSGNTIY
TRBV24-1 many ATEDRLTDTQY
TRBV20-1 many SVGGQASSYNSPLH
TRBV20-1 few STTSDTDTQY
TRBV7-3 few ASSHGQGRGNTEAF
TRBV30 few AWSSGRGQPQH
TRBV20-1 many SFGQGFTYEQY
TRBV14 NA ASSQEPGTGGEKLF
TRBV12-3/TRBV12-4 few ASGLAGAKGYT
TRBV6-1 NA ASMRDSRYSNQPQH
TRBV18 NA ASSSLGTGDYNEQF
TRBV4-1 many ASSQGQDYGYT
TRBV3-1 many ASSLPGLDRGEQF
TRBV7-2 many ASSGTVYGYT
TRBV28 many ASKTAENTEAF
TRBV6-1 NA ASSELRQYQETQY
TRBV6-4 NA ASSGAGTDEQF
TRBV5-1 NA ASSIDRASVGELF
TRBV5-1 many ASSLADIYEQY
TRBV28 NA ASRLPGLAGRDTRY
TRBV5-1 many ASSLEGRGTDTQY
TRBV7-9 many ASSLDGPNEQF
TRBV4-1 many ASSDPNRYEQY
TRBV6-1 many ASSPMRTGALSNQPQH
TRBV20-1 NA SAILDGDYT
TRBV9 NA ASSVGGYTGELF
TRBV20-1 NA SAASPRGGANYGYT
TRBV11-2 NA ASSPRGGRREESRDRGNYGYT
TRBV2 many ASSTEGRNEQF
TRBV29-1 many SVDRSNYGYT
TRBV6-2/TRBV6-3 many ASRGRLTQGGDTQY
TRBV7-3 many ASSTWVGQPQH
TRBV29-1 many SVDVTGGRETQY
TRBV5-1 NA ASSSVSGHRETQY
TRBV3-1 few ASSGTAGRNTQY
TRBV6-2/TRBV6-3 many ASSPGPATSTDTQY
TRBV21-1 NA ASSAPGNSPLH
TRBV7-2 few ASSLVAGLSSYNEQF
TRBV9 few ASSVGYTEAF
TRBV7-2 NA ASSTRGGAGTGKYNEQY
TRBV28 many ASSLGGANYGYT
TRBV7-9 few ASSLANGAGGYT
TRBV12-3/TRBV12-4 many ASRLAGAAYEQY
TRBV20-1 NA SAAKGQGRDEQF